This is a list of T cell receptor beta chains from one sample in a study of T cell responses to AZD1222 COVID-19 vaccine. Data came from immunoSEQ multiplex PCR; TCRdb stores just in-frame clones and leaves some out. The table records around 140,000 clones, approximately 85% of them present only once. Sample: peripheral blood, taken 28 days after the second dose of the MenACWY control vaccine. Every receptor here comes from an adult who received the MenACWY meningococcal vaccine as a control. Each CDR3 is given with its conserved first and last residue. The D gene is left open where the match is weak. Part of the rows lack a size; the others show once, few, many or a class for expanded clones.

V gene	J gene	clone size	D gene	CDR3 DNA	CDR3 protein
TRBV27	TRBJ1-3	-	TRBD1	TGTGCCAGCAGTTTCTCCCCTCCCGACAGGGCCTCTGGAAACACCATATATTTT	CASSFSPPDRASGNTIYF
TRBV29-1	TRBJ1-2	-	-	TGCAGCGTTCGGATCTTAGCTAACTATGGCTACACCTTC	CSVRILANYGYTF
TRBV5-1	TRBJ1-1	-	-	TGCGCCAGCAGCTTGGCGCCCCTCTGGGCTTTCTTT	CASSLAPLWAFF
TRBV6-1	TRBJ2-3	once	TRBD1	TGTGCCAGCAGTGAACCAGGGGGAGATACGCAGTATTTT	CASSEPGGDTQYF
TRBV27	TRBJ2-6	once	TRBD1	TGTGCCAGCAGATTGGGACAGTTTTCCTCTGGGGCCAACGTCCTGACTTTC	CASRLGQFSSGANVLTF
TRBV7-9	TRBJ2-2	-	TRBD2	TGTGCCAGCACCTACTTGGGGGGGATCGGGGAGCTGTTTTTT	CASTYLGGIGELFF
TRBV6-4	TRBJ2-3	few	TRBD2	TGTGCCAGCAGTCCCAGCGGGGGGACCGGCACAGATACGCAGTATTTT	CASSPSGGTGTDTQYF
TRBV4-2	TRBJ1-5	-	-	TGTGCCAGCAGCCAAGATCTAACAGGGAGTCAGCCCCAGCATTTT	CASSQDLTGSQPQHF
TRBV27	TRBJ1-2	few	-	TGTGCCAGCAGTTTAGGATACGAGTATGGCTACACCTTC	CASSLGYEYGYTF
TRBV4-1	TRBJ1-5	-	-	TGCGCCAGCAGCAAAAGATTTGAGGAGGACATCCAAGGGGCTTATAGCAATCAGCCCCAGCATTTT	CASSKRFEEDIQGAYSNQPQHF
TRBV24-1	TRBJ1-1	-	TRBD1	TGTGCCACCAGTGATGACAGGGGGACGAAGGCTTTCTTT	CATSDDRGTKAFF
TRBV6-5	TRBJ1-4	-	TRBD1	TGTGCCAGCAGTTACTGGGACAGGGGGAGTGAAAAACTGTTTTTT	CASSYWDRGSEKLFF
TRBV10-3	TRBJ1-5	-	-	TGTGCTATCAGTGAGTCGAGTGGTCAGCCCCAGCATTTT	CAISESSGQPQHF
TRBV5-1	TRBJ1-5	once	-	TGCGCCAGCAGCTTGGATGGGGGCCGGCAGCCCCAGCATTTT	CASSLDGGRQPQHF